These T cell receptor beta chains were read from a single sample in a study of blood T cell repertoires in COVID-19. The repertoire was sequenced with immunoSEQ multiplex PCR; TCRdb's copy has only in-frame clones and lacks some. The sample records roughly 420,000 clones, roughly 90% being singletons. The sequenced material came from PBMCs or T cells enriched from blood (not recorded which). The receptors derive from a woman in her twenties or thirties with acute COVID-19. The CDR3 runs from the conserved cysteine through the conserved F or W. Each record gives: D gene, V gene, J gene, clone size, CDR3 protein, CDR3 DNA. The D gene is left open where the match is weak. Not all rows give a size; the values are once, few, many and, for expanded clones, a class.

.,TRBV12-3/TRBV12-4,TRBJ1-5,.,CASKQADNQPQHF,TGTGCTTCCAAACAGGCAGACAATCAGCCCCAGCATTTT
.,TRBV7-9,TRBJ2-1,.,CASSPEGGAGVYNEQFF,TGTGCCAGCAGCCCAGAGGGGGGCGCGGGGGTATACAATGAGCAGTTCTTC
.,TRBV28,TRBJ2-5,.,CASVYPGAETQYF,TGTGCCAGCGTCTACCCAGGGGCGGAGACCCAGTACTTC
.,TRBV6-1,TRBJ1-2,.,CASSDYRGMGGYTF,TGTGCCAGCAGTGATTATAGGGGTATGGGGGGCTACACCTTC
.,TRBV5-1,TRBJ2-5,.,CASSPGGYQETQYF,TGCGCCAGCAGCCCGGGCGGGTACCAAGAGACCCAGTACTTC
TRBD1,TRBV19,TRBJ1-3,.,CASSISVTGTGNTIYF,TGTGCCAGTAGTATTTCGGTGACAGGGACTGGAAACACCATATATTTT
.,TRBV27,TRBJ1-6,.,CASSNTGRGNSPLHF,TGTGCCAGCAGCAACACCGGGAGGGGCAATTCACCCCTCCACTTT
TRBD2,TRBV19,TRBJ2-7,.,CASSFGGSPYEQYF,TGTGCCAGTAGTTTCGGGGGGTCCCCCTACGAGCAGTACTTC
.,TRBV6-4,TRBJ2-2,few,CASSAVGDTGELFF,TGTGCCAGCAGTGCGGTTGGTGACACCGGGGAGCTGTTTTTT
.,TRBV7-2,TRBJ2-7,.,CASSLQGYEQYF,TGTGCCAGCAGTCTACAGGGATACGAGCAGTACTTC
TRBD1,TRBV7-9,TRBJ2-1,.,CASSSYSGGQYNEQFF,TGTGCCAGCAGCTCCTACTCAGGGGGACAGTACAATGAGCAGTTCTTC
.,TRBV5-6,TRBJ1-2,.,CASSLVVGATPVKGYTF,TGTGCCAGCAGCTTGGTGGTAGGAGCGACGCCGGTGAAGGGCTACACCTTC
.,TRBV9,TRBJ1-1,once,CASSGGASPNTEAFF,TGTGCCAGCAGCGGGGGAGCCAGTCCGAACACTGAAGCTTTCTTT
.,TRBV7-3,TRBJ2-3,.,CASSLNPSPSTDTQYF,TGTGCCAGCAGCTTAAACCCAAGCCCGTCCACAGATACGCAGTATTTT
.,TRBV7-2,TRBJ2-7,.,CASSPFSHAYEQYF,TGTGCCAGCAGCCCCTTCAGTCACGCCTACGAGCAGTACTTC
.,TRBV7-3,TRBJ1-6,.,CASSLNPGATGSPLHF,TGTGCCAGCAGCCTAAATCCAGGGGCTACCGGGTCACCCCTCCACTTT
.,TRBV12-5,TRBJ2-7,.,CASGLVTGLFSYEQYF,TGTGCTAGTGGTTTGGTAACCGGGTTGTTCTCCTACGAGCAGTACTTC
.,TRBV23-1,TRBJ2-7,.,CASVDSSYEQYF,TGCGCCAGCGTAGACAGCTCCTACGAGCAGTACTTC